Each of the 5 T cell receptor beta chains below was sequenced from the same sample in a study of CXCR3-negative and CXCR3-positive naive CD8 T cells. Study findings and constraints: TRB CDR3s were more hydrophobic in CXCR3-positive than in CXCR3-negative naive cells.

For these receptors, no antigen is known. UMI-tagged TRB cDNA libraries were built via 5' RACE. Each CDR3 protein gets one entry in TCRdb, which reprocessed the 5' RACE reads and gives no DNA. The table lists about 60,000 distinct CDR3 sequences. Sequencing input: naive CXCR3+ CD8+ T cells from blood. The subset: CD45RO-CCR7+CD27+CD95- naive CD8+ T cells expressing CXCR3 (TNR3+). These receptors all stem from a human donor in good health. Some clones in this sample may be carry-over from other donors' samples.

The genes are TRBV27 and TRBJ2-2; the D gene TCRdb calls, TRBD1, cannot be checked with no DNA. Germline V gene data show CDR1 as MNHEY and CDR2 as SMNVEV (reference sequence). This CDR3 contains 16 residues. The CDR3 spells CASTLYPSASLGELFF.

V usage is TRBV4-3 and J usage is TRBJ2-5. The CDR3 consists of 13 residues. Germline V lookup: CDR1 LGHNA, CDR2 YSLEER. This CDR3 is CASSQGTTEAQYF.

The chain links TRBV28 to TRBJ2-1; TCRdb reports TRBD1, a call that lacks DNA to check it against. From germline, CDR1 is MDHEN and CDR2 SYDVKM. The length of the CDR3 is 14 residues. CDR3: CASSPSRNSDPPFF. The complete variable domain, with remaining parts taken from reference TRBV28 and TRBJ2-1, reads DVKVTQSSRYLVKRTGEKVFLECVQDMDHENMFWYRQDPGLGLRLIYFSYDVKMKEKGDIPEGYSVSREKKERFSLILESASTNQTSMYLCASSPSRNSDPPFFGPGTRLTVL.

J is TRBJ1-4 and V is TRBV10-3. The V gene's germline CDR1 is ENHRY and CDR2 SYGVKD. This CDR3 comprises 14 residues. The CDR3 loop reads CAISESGPNEKLFF.

The CDR3 sequence is CASSSGTTYEQYF. The V and J genes are TRBV7-2 and TRBJ2-7; TCRdb's D gene call, TRBD1, goes unchecked for lack of DNA. The CDR3 loop spans 13 amino acids. Germline-derived CDR1 and CDR2 are SGHTA and FQGNSA.